The rows below give T cell receptor beta chains drawn from one sample of a study of vaccination and CD4 T cells after COVID-19. TCRdb reprocessed the PCR reads via MiXCR and lists one record per CDR3 protein. The sample has about 18,000 distinct CDR3 sequences, roughly two thirds seen once. Sequenced here: CD4+ T cells from blood, sampled after SARS-CoV-2 vaccination. These receptor sequences come from a human donor who had recovered from COVID-19. CDR3s include the opening cysteine and the closing phenylalanine or tryptophan. The order of the fields is J gene, D gene, clone size, V gene, CDR3 DNA, CDR3 protein. D genes are given only for firm matches. Size is omitted from some rows. Given values are once, few, many or a class for expanded clones.

j_gene: TRBJ1-1; d_gene: -; abundance: -; v_gene: TRBV7-9; CDR3nt: TGTGCCAGCAGCCCAGTTGGATGGGCGGGGGCTTTCTTT; CDR3aa: CASSPVGWAGAFF
j_gene: TRBJ2-3; d_gene: -; abundance: once; v_gene: TRBV7-9; CDR3nt: TGTGCCAGCAGTGATTGGTGGCGGAGAAGCACAGATACGCAGTATTTT; CDR3aa: CASSDWWRRSTDTQYF
j_gene: TRBJ1-1; d_gene: -; abundance: -; v_gene: TRBV20-1; CDR3nt: TGCAGTGCTAGAGTACAATGGGACACTGAAGCTTTCTTT; CDR3aa: CSARVQWDTEAFF
j_gene: TRBJ2-2; d_gene: -; abundance: -; v_gene: TRBV10-3; CDR3nt: TGTGCCATCAGTGAGTCTCTTAAGGGACCGAACACCGGGGAGCTGTTTTTT; CDR3aa: CAISESLKGPNTGELFF
j_gene: TRBJ2-3; d_gene: TRBD1; abundance: -; v_gene: TRBV7-2; CDR3nt: TGTGCCAGCAGCTTAGGGACAGGGCACACAGATACGCAGTATTTT; CDR3aa: CASSLGTGHTDTQYF
j_gene: TRBJ1-2; d_gene: -; abundance: -; v_gene: TRBV27; CDR3nt: TGTGCCAGCAGTTTGTCAGGGACTACTAACTATGGCTACACCTTC; CDR3aa: CASSLSGTTNYGYTF
j_gene: TRBJ2-2; d_gene: TRBD2; abundance: once; v_gene: TRBV20-1; CDR3nt: TGCAGTGCTCCAGCGGGAGGGCCCGGTTCCGGGGAGCTGTTTTTT; CDR3aa: CSAPAGGPGSGELFF
j_gene: TRBJ2-3; d_gene: TRBD1; abundance: few; v_gene: TRBV20-1; CDR3nt: TGCAGTGCTAGAGATTACAGGGGTTTAGGGACAGATACGCAGTATTTT; CDR3aa: CSARDYRGLGTDTQYF
j_gene: TRBJ2-3; d_gene: TRBD2; abundance: -; v_gene: TRBV20-1; CDR3nt: TGCAGTGCTTCTCCTGCGGGAGTGGCCACAGATACGCAGTATTTT; CDR3aa: CSASPAGVATDTQYF
j_gene: TRBJ2-3; d_gene: TRBD2; abundance: few; v_gene: TRBV20-1; CDR3nt: TGCAGTGCTCTAAAGGTAGCGGGAGGTCGTGATACGCAGTATTTT; CDR3aa: CSALKVAGGRDTQYF
j_gene: TRBJ1-1; d_gene: -; abundance: -; v_gene: TRBV7-9; CDR3nt: TGTGCCAGCAGCTCAAGTGGGAGCACTGAAGCTTTCTTT; CDR3aa: CASSSSGSTEAFF
j_gene: TRBJ1-1; d_gene: -; abundance: few; v_gene: TRBV25-1; CDR3nt: TGTGCCAGTACCCAGTCGGAGGGCACTGAAGCTTTCTTT; CDR3aa: CASTQSEGTEAFF
j_gene: TRBJ1-5; d_gene: -; abundance: -; v_gene: TRBV19; CDR3nt: TGTGCCAGTAGTATGACAGCTTATCAGCCCCAGCATTTT; CDR3aa: CASSMTAYQPQHF
j_gene: TRBJ2-5; d_gene: -; abundance: few; v_gene: TRBV21-1; CDR3nt: TGTGCCAGCACCCGGGACACACAAGAGACCCAGTACTTC; CDR3aa: CASTRDTQETQYF
j_gene: TRBJ2-3; d_gene: TRBD2; abundance: -; v_gene: TRBV20-1; CDR3nt: TGCAGTCAGACTAGCGGGCAGCAGGATACGCAGTATTTT; CDR3aa: CSQTSGQQDTQYF
j_gene: TRBJ2-7; d_gene: -; abundance: -; v_gene: TRBV6-4; CDR3nt: TGTGCCAGCAGTGTACGGGGTTACGAGCAGTACTTC; CDR3aa: CASSVRGYEQYF
j_gene: TRBJ2-4; d_gene: -; abundance: -; v_gene: TRBV7-9; CDR3nt: TGTGCCAGCAGCTTCTTTCAGGGGAAGGGCCTCTTAGCCAAAAACATTCAGTACTTC; CDR3aa: CASSFFQGKGLLAKNIQYF
j_gene: TRBJ1-2; d_gene: -; abundance: -; v_gene: TRBV6-5; CDR3nt: TGTGCCAGCAGTTACAGCCCAGGACGGAACTATGGCTACACCTTC; CDR3aa: CASSYSPGRNYGYTF
j_gene: TRBJ2-5; d_gene: TRBD2; abundance: -; v_gene: TRBV7-2; CDR3nt: TGTGCCAGCAGCAAGGGACTAGCGGGATCCGGGGTCCAAGAGACCCAGTACTTC; CDR3aa: CASSKGLAGSGVQETQYF
j_gene: TRBJ1-5; d_gene: -; abundance: -; v_gene: TRBV6-1; CDR3nt: TGTGCCAGCAGTCCCCCGCTAAGGGATCAGCCCCAGCATTTT; CDR3aa: CASSPPLRDQPQHF
j_gene: TRBJ1-5; d_gene: -; abundance: few; v_gene: TRBV6-2/TRBV6-3; CDR3nt: TGTGCCAGCAGTTGGGCTGCCGATCAGCCCCAGCATTTT; CDR3aa: CASSWAADQPQHF
j_gene: TRBJ1-5; d_gene: -; abundance: -; v_gene: TRBV9; CDR3nt: TGTGCCAGCAGCGTAGGTTTCAATCAGCCCCAGCATTTT; CDR3aa: CASSVGFNQPQHF
j_gene: TRBJ2-2; d_gene: -; abundance: -; v_gene: TRBV20-1; CDR3nt: TGCAGTGCTAGAGACCATGGATCCGGGGAGCTGTTTTTT; CDR3aa: CSARDHGSGELFF
j_gene: TRBJ1-2; d_gene: -; abundance: few; v_gene: TRBV7-9; CDR3nt: TGTGCCAGCAGCTTAGATTGGGATGGCTACACCTTC; CDR3aa: CASSLDWDGYTF
j_gene: TRBJ1-6; d_gene: TRBD1; abundance: few; v_gene: TRBV20-1; CDR3nt: TGCAGTGCTAGCGACAGGGAGGAATCCTATAATTCACCCCTCCACTTT; CDR3aa: CSASDREESYNSPLHF
j_gene: TRBJ2-7; d_gene: -; abundance: -; v_gene: TRBV28; CDR3nt: TGTGCCAGCAGTTTAGGGGGGCCATACGAGCAGTACTTC; CDR3aa: CASSLGGPYEQYF
j_gene: TRBJ2-7; d_gene: TRBD2; abundance: once; v_gene: TRBV7-2; CDR3nt: TGTGCCAGCAGCTTAGACCGCTCTCTCGGGAGGCCCCGCGAGCAGTACTTC; CDR3aa: CASSLDRSLGRPREQYF
j_gene: TRBJ1-2; d_gene: -; abundance: -; v_gene: TRBV27; CDR3nt: TGTGCCAGCACTTGGCGTGATATGAGGGGGGGGTTCGGTGGCTACACCTTC; CDR3aa: CASTWRDMRGGFGGYTF
j_gene: TRBJ1-2; d_gene: -; abundance: -; v_gene: TRBV10-3; CDR3nt: TGTGCCATCAGTGAAGGTGGGACAAGTAACTATGGCTACACCTTC; CDR3aa: CAISEGGTSNYGYTF
j_gene: TRBJ1-1; d_gene: -; abundance: few; v_gene: TRBV20-1; CDR3nt: TGCAGTGCTAGAGATCAGGGGAACGCTGAAGCTTTCTTT; CDR3aa: CSARDQGNAEAFF
j_gene: TRBJ1-5; d_gene: TRBD1; abundance: -; v_gene: TRBV2; CDR3nt: TGTGCCAGTTCCGGGACAGGGGGGCAGGCCCAGCATTTT; CDR3aa: CASSGTGGQAQHF
j_gene: TRBJ2-5; d_gene: -; abundance: -; v_gene: TRBV23-1; CDR3nt: TGCGCCAGCAGTCAATGGGGTCCGGGACCTTGTCGGCAAAGAGAAGAGACCCAGTACTTC; CDR3aa: CASSQWGPGPCRQREETQYF
j_gene: TRBJ2-5; d_gene: -; abundance: -; v_gene: TRBV28; CDR3nt: TGTGCCAGCAGTTTTAGTGGGAGTGGGAAACAAGAGACCCAGTACTTC; CDR3aa: CASSFSGSGKQETQYF